This T cell receptor (beta chain) was captured by sequencing in a study of blood T cell repertoires in COVID-19. Looking at the study overall: Acute and convalescent COVID-19 samples came from the United States, Italy and Spain. In each case, the material was cDNA or gDNA derived from T cells, B-cell-depleted T cells, or PBMCs.

Per the original data handling: Estimates of nucleated cell counts were drawn from the amplification of reference gene primers. Only in-frame clones appear in the TCRdb table, and some are missing; sequencing was by immunoSEQ multiplex PCR. The V and J calls and clone size come from that table; D and trimming were worked out from the DNA. In the table there are roughly 100,000 clones, around 90% of which are singletons. V was trimmed by 5 bases and J by 4 bases, leaving 11 bases between them. This CDR3 is 14 amino acids long. Germline V lookup: CDR1 MNHNY, CDR2 SVGAGI (reference sequence). The chain combines TRBV6-6 with TRBJ2-2; possibly TRBD1 for D (6 bases). Sequenced input: peripheral blood. This TCR was recovered from a man aged 50 or older in a cohort sampled during active COVID-19. CDR3 sequence: CASSVQGVTGELFF. The CDR3 region has the DNA TGTGCCAGCAGTGTACAGGGCGTCACCGGGGAGCTGTTTTTT.